The 27 T cell receptor beta chains presented below share a single source sample, sequenced in a study of blood T cell repertoires in COVID-19. TCRdb keeps only in-frame clones here, not all; method: immunoSEQ multiplex PCR. The sample lists 300,000 to 400,000 clones; over 75% were seen once. The sample consisted of PBMCs or T cells enriched from blood (not recorded which). These receptors originate from a man between 18 and 35 years old who had recovered from COVID-19.

The rearrangement joins TRBV7-9 to TRBJ2-5; a weak D match, TRBD1 (7 bases). Germline V gives CDR1 SEHNR, CDR2 FQNEAQ (reference sequence). The CDR3 sequence is 14 residues long. Trimming took 7 bases from V and 5 from J, leaving 17 bases between them. In nucleotides, the CDR3 is TGTGCCAGCAATTCTAAAGCAGGGGGGGAGACCCAGTACTTC. Residues: CASNSKAGGETQYF. The full variable domain, in which reference TRBV7-9 and TRBJ2-5 provide the parts outside the CDR3, is DTGVSQNPRHKITKRGQNVTFRCDPISEHNRLYWYRQTLGQGPEFLTYFQNEAQLEKSRLLSDRFSAERPKGSFSTLEIQRTEQGDSAMYLCASNSKAGGETQYFGPGTRLLVL.

V is TRBV30 and J is TRBJ1-2, with D maybe TRBD1 (6 bases). Trimming removed 4 bases at V and 6 bases at J, with 9 bases between. The CDR3 contains 11 residues. Germline loops: CDR1 GTSNPN, CDR2 SVGIG (reference sequence). The CDR3 DNA follows: TGTGCCTGGACCGGGACAAATGGCTACACCTTC. It yields the protein CAWTGTNGYTF.

V usage is TRBV4-1 and J usage is TRBJ1-2, with 9 bases aligning to TRBD1. The V gene end was trimmed by 4 bases and the J gene end by 5 bases; junction bases not matched to a gene: 5. CDR3 size: 14 residues. Germline V lookup: CDR1 MGHRA, CDR2 YSYEKL. The CDR3 DNA reads TGCGCCAGCAGCCGGACAGGGGACTCATATGGCTACACCTTC. Translated: CASSRTGDSYGYTF.

The J gene is TRBJ1-1, the V gene TRBV27; D is possibly TRBD1 (6 bases). The CDR3 totals 16 residues. V lost 6 bases, J lost 5 bases, and 22 bases lay in between. Per the germline V gene, CDR1 is MNHEY and CDR2 is SMNVEV (reference sequence). The CDR3 nucleotides are TGTGCCAGCAGCCACCCTCCGCGGGCAGGGGTAACTGAAGCTTTCTTT. Translated: CASSHPPRAGVTEAFF.

CDR3 sequence (DNA): TGTGCCAGTAGTCCCGGCGGGACAGACGGTTCCTACGAGCAGTACTTC. It codes for CASSPGGTDGSYEQYF. This chain links TRBV19 with TRBJ2-7; TRBD1 might be the D (7 bases). The CDR3 loop spans 16 amino acids. Looked up from germline, CDR1 is LNHDA and CDR2 is SQIVND (reference sequence). V lost 5 bases and J 1 base, leaving 18 bases between the germline ends.

This chain uses TRBV7-2 with TRBJ2-3, with 7 bases lining up with TRBD1. With 5 bases clipped from V and 10 bases from J, the junction kept 18 bases outside the gene matches. CDR3 length: 16 amino acids. Germline V gene data show CDR1 as SGHTA and CDR2 as FQGNSA. In DNA form, the CDR3 reads TGTGCCAGCAGCCCAAGGACAGGAGCTAAAATCACCTCGCAGTATTTT. Translated, it gives CASSPRTGAKITSQYF.

The rearrangement links TRBV28 to TRBJ1-1, with a possible D match to TRBD1 (6 bases). The CDR3 is 13 amino acids. Trimming pared 3 bases from V and 8 bases from J, leaving 13 bases between. CDR1 is MDHEN, CDR2 SYDVKM, per germline. Here the CDR3 reads CASSFRAQGEAFF. CDR3 bases: TGTGCCAGCAGTTTTAGAGCACAGGGCGAAGCTTTCTTT.

The V gene is TRBV28, the J gene TRBJ1-3; the D gene is possibly TRBD1 (5 bases). V dropped 4 bases and J dropped 0 bases, with 13 bases sitting between them. The CDR3 runs to 16 residues. The germline CDR1 and CDR2 sequences are MDHEN and SYDVKM. CDR3 sequence (DNA): TGTGCCAGCAGTTCCCAGGGAGGGGACTCTGGAAACACCATATATTTT. This encodes CASSSQGGDSGNTIYF. Variable domain in full (rest from reference TRBV28 and TRBJ1-3): DVKVTQSSRYLVKRTGEKVFLECVQDMDHENMFWYRQDPGLGLRLIYFSYDVKMKEKGDIPEGYSVSREKKERFSLILESASTNQTSMYLCASSSQGGDSGNTIYFGEGSWLTVV.

V and J are TRBV25-1 and TRBJ2-1, with D possibly matching TRBD2 (5 bases). The CDR3 covers 12 residues. CDR1 is MGHDK, CDR2 SYGVNS, per germline. Trimming pared 7 bases from V and 9 bases from J, leaving 13 bases between. Here the CDR3 DNA reads TGTGCCAGCAACACCATAGGAGGTGAGCAGTTCTTC. It yields the protein CASNTIGGEQFF.

V usage is TRBV6-5 and J usage is TRBJ1-1, with 9 bases aligning to TRBD1. Germline CDR1 is MNHEY and CDR2 is SVGAGI. This CDR3 is 14 amino acids long. The V and J ends lost 5 bases and 6 bases, in that order; junction bases with no gene match: 7. CDR3 protein: CASSQRQGGAEAFF. CDR3 sequence (DNA): TGTGCCAGCAGTCAAAGACAGGGGGGGGCTGAAGCTTTCTTT.

The genes are TRBV7-8 and TRBJ2-1; D may be TRBD2 (5 bases). Germline lookup yields CDR1 SGHVS and CDR2 FQNEAQ. CDR3 length equals 13 residues. V was cut by 0 bases and J by 9 bases, with 9 bases left in between. CDR3 coding DNA: TGTGCCAGCAGCTTAGCCGGTGAGGGTGAGCAGTTCTTC. It yields the protein CASSLAGEGEQFF.

For the CDR3, the DNA is TGTGCCAGCAGCCAAGTTAAGCGGGGGGGCACAGATACGCAGTATTTT. Translated: CASSQVKRGGTDTQYF. The gene calls are TRBV3-1 (or the pseudogene TRBV3-2) and TRBJ2-3; 9 bases agree with TRBD2. The J segment lost 1 base and the V segment lost 1 base, leaving 3 bases of the junction unmatched. The CDR3 is 16 residues long. The V gene's germline CDR1 is LGHDT and CDR2 YNNKEL (reference sequence).

This sequence joins TRBV28 and TRBJ1-1; 8 bases fit TRBD1. CDR1 MDHEN and CDR2 SYDVKM come from the germline V gene. CDR3 length equals 15 residues. Trimming at V came to 8 bases and at J to 1 base, leaving 9 bases not matched to a gene. CDR3 sequence (DNA): TGTGCCAGCCAATGGACAGGGCTGCCGAACACTGAAGCTTTCTTT. Translation: CASQWTGLPNTEAFF. The full variable domain, with the rest looked up from reference TRBV28 and TRBJ1-1, is DVKVTQSSRYLVKRTGEKVFLECVQDMDHENMFWYRQDPGLGLRLIYFSYDVKMKEKGDIPEGYSVSREKKERFSLILESASTNQTSMYLCASQWTGLPNTEAFFGQGTRLTVV.

This clone has just a few counts. The genes are TRBV7-8 and TRBJ1-2; TRBD1 aligns across 8 bases. Losses at the gene ends were 5 bases for V and 7 bases for J; bases not matched to a gene: 3. The CDR3 runs to 12 residues. Germline V gene data show CDR1 as SGHVS and CDR2 as FQNEAQ. CDR3 loop: CASSADRAGYTF. CDR3 bases: TGTGCCAGCAGCGCGGACAGGGCTGGCTACACCTTC.

The chain is built from TRBV27 and TRBJ1-4; no reliable D call. Looked up from germline, CDR1 is MNHEY and CDR2 is SMNVEV (reference sequence). CDR3 length: 14 amino acids. V lost 4 bases and J 4 bases, leaving 10 bases between the germline ends. CDR3 sequence reads: CASSSPSLNEKLFF. The CDR3 nucleotides are TGTGCCAGCAGTTCGCCCAGTCTTAATGAAAAACTGTTTTTT. The variable domain in full, with the rest retrieved from reference TRBV27 and TRBJ1-4, is EAQVTQNPRYLITVTGKKLTVTCSQNMNHEYMSWYRQDPGLGLRQIYYSMNVEVTDKGDVPEGYKVSRKEKRNFPLILESPSPNQTSLYFCASSSPSLNEKLFFGSGTQLSVL.

Regarding this clone: Within the sample, other DNA sequences also encode this same CDR3. The rearrangement joins TRBV28 to TRBJ2-1; no definite D call. This CDR3 has 11 amino acids. From germline, CDR1 is MDHEN and CDR2 SYDVKM. The V and J ends lost 6 bases and 4 bases respectively, with 4 bases between them. CDR3 DNA: TGTGCCAGCAGCCTTTACAATGAGCAGTTCTTC. Translation gives CASSLYNEQFF.

V is TRBV4-3 and J is TRBJ1-3; 7 bases agree with TRBD1. The germline gives CDR1 LGHNA, CDR2 YSLEER. The junction had 8 bases not matched to a gene; V was cut back by 0 bases and J by 3 bases. The CDR3 length is 17 residues. The CDR3 region has the DNA TGCGCCAGCAGCCAAGATGTCGGCAGGGGGGATGGAAACACCATATATTTT. It yields the protein CASSQDVGRGDGNTIYF.

This clone has only one observation. This chain uses TRBV3-1 (or the pseudogene TRBV3-2) with TRBJ2-2, with D possibly matching TRBD1 (6 bases). V dropped 2 bases and J dropped 4 bases, with 8 bases sitting between them. CDR1 is LGHDT and CDR2 is YNNKEL in the germline V gene (reference sequence). The CDR3 totals 14 residues. CDR3 DNA sequence: TGTGCCAGCAGCCAAAGAGGGGGCACCGGGGAGCTGTTTTTT. It codes for CASSQRGGTGELFF.

This clone has just a few counts. The CDR3 nucleotides read TGTGCCAGCAGTGACTCGGAGACAGATACGCAGTATTTT. Translated: CASSDSETDTQYF. The chain combines TRBV6-4 with TRBJ2-3; D not certain. The ends were cut back, 0 bases at V and 3 bases at J, with 4 bases in the middle. This CDR3 has 13 amino acids. The germline gives CDR1 MRHNA, CDR2 SNTAGT.

V usage is TRBV6-7 and J usage is TRBJ1-5, with D hard to call. TRBV6-7 is given ORF status, its function remaining uncertain. The CDR3 spans 19 residues. V gave up 2 bases and J gave up 5 bases, with 25 bases separating them. CDR3 DNA: TGTGCCAGCAGTTACCCCCTCGGGATGGCGAACGACACCTATCAGCCCCAGCATTTT. This sequence encodes CASSYPLGMANDTYQPQHF.

The chain has TRBV6-2 or TRBV6-3 and TRBJ2-7, with D uncertain. The CDR3 extends over 14 amino acids. The germline gives CDR1 MNHEY, CDR2 SVGEGT. Trimming pared 6 bases from V and 3 bases from J, leaving 15 bases between. The chain's CDR3 is CASSPPHSHYEQYF. The CDR3 DNA follows: TGTGCCAGCAGCCCCCCCCACTCTCACTACGAGCAGTACTTC.

The rearrangement uses TRBV29-1 and TRBJ1-2; weak D call: TRBD1 (6 bases). The ends were cut back, 2 bases at V and 6 bases at J, with 13 bases in the middle. Germline-derived CDR1 and CDR2 are SQVTM and ANQGSEA. CDR3 length equals 13 residues. The CDR3 nucleotides read TGCAGCGTTGAACCCTCAGGGGAGAATGGCTACACCTTC. Protein: CSVEPSGENGYTF.

The chain couples TRBV6-6 to TRBJ2-3; TRBD2 might be the D (6 bases). The germline V and J ends were trimmed by 4 bases and 2 bases, with 13 bases remaining between them. Germline lookup yields CDR1 MNHNY and CDR2 SVGAGI (reference sequence). CDR3 length: 15 amino acids. CDR3 protein: CASSSPLAFTDTQYF. In DNA, the CDR3 is TGTGCCAGCAGTTCCCCCCTAGCGTTCACAGATACGCAGTATTTT.

In DNA form, the CDR3 reads TGCGCCAGCAGCCCCCGGACAGGGAACGGTGGGGAGACCCAGTACTTC. Its protein is CASSPRTGNGGETQYF. The V gene is TRBV5-1, the J gene TRBJ2-5, with 8 bases identical to TRBD1. This CDR3 spans 16 amino acids. Germline CDR1 is SGHRS and CDR2 is YFSETQ. The ends lost 4 bases at V and 5 bases at J; junction bases unmatched: 13.

V is TRBV5-1 and J is TRBJ2-5; 9 bases match TRBD2. Germline V gene data show CDR1 as SGHRS and CDR2 as YFSETQ. The ends lost 4 bases at V and 2 bases at J; junction bases unmatched: 6. There are 15 residues in the CDR3. CDR3 region: CASSSIAGEQETQYF. CDR3 sequence (DNA): TGCGCCAGCAGCAGTATAGCGGGGGAGCAAGAGACCCAGTACTTC.

The rearrangement links TRBV6-5 to TRBJ1-1, with D tentatively TRBD1 (5 bases). V shed 6 bases and J shed 1 base, with 12 bases lying between them. The CDR3 totals 14 residues. CDR1 and CDR2 (germline): MNHEY, SVGAGI. Here the CDR3 reads CASRFTGWNTEAFF. CDR3 nucleotides: TGTGCCAGCAGGTTTACAGGCTGGAACACTGAAGCTTTCTTT.

The count of this clone is one. This chain uses TRBV25-1 with TRBJ2-7, with D possibly matching TRBD2 (5 bases). The CDR3 spans 16 residues. CDR1 is MGHDK, CDR2 SYGVNS, per germline. V was shortened by 3 bases and J by 0 bases, with 15 bases between the two germline ends. The CDR3 sequence is CASSDSRGRSSYEQYF. CDR3 DNA sequence: TGTGCCAGCAGTGATTCTCGGGGTCGAAGCTCCTACGAGCAGTACTTC.